This T cell receptor (beta chain) was recovered during a study of naive and memory T cell subsets. This clonotype occurred once. What it binds is unknown. General study results and limits: A clonotype means one alpha or beta sequence, not an alpha/beta pair. Over 85% of naive TCR sequences appeared only once, unlike memory subsets.

V gave up 0 bases and J gave up 5 bases, with 16 bases separating them. The germline V gene encodes CDR1 LGHDT and CDR2 YNNKEL (reference sequence). The CDR3 runs to 16 residues. Two oligonucleotides, mixed equimolar, formed the beta constant-region primer covering TRBC1 and TRBC2. The ligated cDNA underwent four PCR rounds using SP2 and nested alpha and beta constant-region primers. An oligonucleotide with the SP2 primer and a 12-nucleotide UMI was ligated to the cDNA 3' end. One entry per CDR3 protein, called by TCRdb with MiXCR from the UMI-ligation and nested PCR reads. This table has about 120,000 distinct CDR3 sequences, about 36% appearing once.

This sequence joins TRBV3-1 and TRBJ2-5; D might be TRBD2 (5 bases). Sequencing was carried out using central memory CD4+ T cells from blood. This receptor was taken from a human donor in good health. CDR3 amino acids: CASSQDTLGWLETQYF. The CDR3, as DNA: TGTGCCAGCAGCCAAGATACACTAGGGTGGTTGGAGACCCAGTACTTC.